This TCR beta chain was identified in a study of blood T cells in healthy people across ages. The use of a sample-barcoded 5' primer and a J-beta primer mix characterized a second PCR of about 7 to 12 cycles. Samples each returned at least 2.5 million CDR3-containing paired-end reads. TCRdb redid the calling of the 5' RACE reads with MiXCR, one entry per CDR3 protein. The sample lists around 1,800,000 distinct CDR3 sequences, approximately 39% occurring once. The J segment lost 1 base and the V segment lost 6 bases, leaving 4 bases of the junction unmatched. The CDR3 covers 14 residues. This clonotype was recorded once. The antigen remains unidentified. Points from the study as a whole: A strong correlation was found between TCR beta diversity and the percentage of naive T cells.

This clonotype was obtained from a human donor in good health. Sequencing was carried out using blood. The rearrangement uses TRBV12-3 or TRBV12-4 and TRBJ1-1, with 8 positions matching TRBD1. The CDR3 protein is CASRADRGNTEAFF. CDR3 DNA sequence: TGTGCCAGCAGGGCCGACAGGGGGAACACTGAAGCTTTCTTT.